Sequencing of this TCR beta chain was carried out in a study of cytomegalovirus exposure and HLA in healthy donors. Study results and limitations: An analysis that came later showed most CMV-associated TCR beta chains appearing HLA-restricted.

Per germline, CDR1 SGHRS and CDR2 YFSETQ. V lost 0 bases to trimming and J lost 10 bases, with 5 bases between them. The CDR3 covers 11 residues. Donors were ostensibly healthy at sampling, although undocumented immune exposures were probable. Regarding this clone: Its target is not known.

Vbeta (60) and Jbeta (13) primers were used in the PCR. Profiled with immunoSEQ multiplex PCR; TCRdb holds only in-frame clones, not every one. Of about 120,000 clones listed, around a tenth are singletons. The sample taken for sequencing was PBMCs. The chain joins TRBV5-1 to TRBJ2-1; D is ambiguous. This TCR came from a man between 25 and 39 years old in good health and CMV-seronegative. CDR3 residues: CASSLAVEQFF. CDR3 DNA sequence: TGCGCCAGCAGCTTGGCAGTAGAGCAGTTCTTC.